This entry features one T cell receptor beta chain sequence. Its antigen is not identified. CDR3 length equals 15 residues. Trimming shortened V by 1 base and J by 1 base, and 9 bases separated the two germline ends. The germline V gene encodes CDR1 SGHAT and CDR2 FQNNGV. Using immunoSEQ multiplex PCR, the repertoire was profiled, and TCRdb retains in-frame clones only, with some absent. The repertoire holds about 28,000 clones, around 85% seen once, with 25% to 30% in the top ten. These data come from a study of OX40 agonist ivuxolimab in advanced cancers. Study in general: Patients in the trial were receiving intravenous ivuxolimab every 2 weeks, at doses of 0.01 to 10 mg/kg. Of the patients, three showed partial responses, one with hepatocellular carcinoma and two with cutaneous melanoma.

Study-level findings and limits: Partial responders dosed at 0.1-3.0 mg/kg displayed clonal expansion ranking among the lowest. Normalized T-cell clonal expansion was also low in some nonresponders.

The receptor comes from an adult with an advanced solid tumor such as melanoma, head and neck, liver or kidney cancer. This chain joins TRBV11-2 and TRBJ2-3; D gene unclear. The sample here was CD4+ or CD8+ T cells sorted from blood, taken in a trial of the OX40 agonist ivuxolimab. The DNA for the CDR3 is TGTGCCAGCAGCTTAGCTTATGACCGCACAGATACGCAGTATTTT. Its translation: CASSLAYDRTDTQYF.